This TCR beta chain was obtained from a study of a mutant IDH1 vaccine in newly diagnosed glioma. V was shortened by 1 base and J by 3 bases, with 16 bases between the two germline ends. Per germline, CDR1 SGHTA and CDR2 FQGNSA. The CDR3 spans 16 residues. Time point meaning: baseline, week 1 (first vaccination visit). Treatment here: pre-vaccination baseline after standard-of-care therapy. Profiling relied on immunoSEQ multiplex PCR, and the TCRdb table lists in-frame clones only, not all of them. Here the sample spans around 100,000 clones, roughly four fifths being singletons. The V and J genes are TRBV7-2 and TRBJ2-7, with D possibly matching TRBD2 (5 bases). This receptor was taken from a man aged 40-55 years with glioma. Some clones in this sample may be carry-over from other donors' samples. This specimen was PBMCs, taken from a glioma patient treated with radiotherapy, temozolomide or both. CDR3 sequence: CASSLESAVLGYEQYF. The CDR3 nucleotides are TGTGCCAGCAGCTTAGAGTCCGCGGTACTAGGCTACGAGCAGTACTTC.